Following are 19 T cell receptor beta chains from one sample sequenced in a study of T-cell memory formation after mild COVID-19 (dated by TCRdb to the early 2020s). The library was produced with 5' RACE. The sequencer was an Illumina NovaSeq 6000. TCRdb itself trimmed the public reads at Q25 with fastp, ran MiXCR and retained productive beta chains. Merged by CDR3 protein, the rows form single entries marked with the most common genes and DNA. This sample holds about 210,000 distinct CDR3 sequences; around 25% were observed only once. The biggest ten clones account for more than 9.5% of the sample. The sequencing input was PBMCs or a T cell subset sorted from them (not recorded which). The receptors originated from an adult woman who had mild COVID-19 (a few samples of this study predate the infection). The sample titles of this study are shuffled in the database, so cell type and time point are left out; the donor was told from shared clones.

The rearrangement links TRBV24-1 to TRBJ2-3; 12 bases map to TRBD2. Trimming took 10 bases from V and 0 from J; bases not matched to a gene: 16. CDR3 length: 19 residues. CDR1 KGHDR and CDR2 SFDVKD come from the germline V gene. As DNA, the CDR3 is TGTGCCACTGGTAAGGATCGCACACTAGCGGGAGGAAGCACAGATACGCAGTATTTT. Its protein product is CATGKDRTLAGGSTDTQYF.

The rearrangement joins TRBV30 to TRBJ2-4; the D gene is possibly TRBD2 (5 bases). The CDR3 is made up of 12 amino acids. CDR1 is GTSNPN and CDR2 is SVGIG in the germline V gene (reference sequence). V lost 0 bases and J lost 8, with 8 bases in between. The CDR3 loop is CAWSVMGDIQYF. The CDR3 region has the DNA TGTGCCTGGAGTGTAATGGGAGACATTCAGTACTTC.

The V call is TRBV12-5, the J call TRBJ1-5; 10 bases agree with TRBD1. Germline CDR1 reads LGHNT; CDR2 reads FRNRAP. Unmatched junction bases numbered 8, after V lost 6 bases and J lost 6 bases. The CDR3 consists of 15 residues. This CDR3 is CASGLGQGQGQPQHF. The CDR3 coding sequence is TGTGCTAGTGGGCTGGGACAGGGGCAGGGTCAGCCCCAGCATTTT. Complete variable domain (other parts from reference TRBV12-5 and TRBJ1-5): DARVTQTPRHKVTEMGQEVTMRCQPILGHNTVFWYRQTMMQGLELLAYFRNRAPLDDSGMPKDRFSAEMPDATLATLKIQPSEPRDSAVYFCASGLGQGQGQPQHFGDGTRLSIL.

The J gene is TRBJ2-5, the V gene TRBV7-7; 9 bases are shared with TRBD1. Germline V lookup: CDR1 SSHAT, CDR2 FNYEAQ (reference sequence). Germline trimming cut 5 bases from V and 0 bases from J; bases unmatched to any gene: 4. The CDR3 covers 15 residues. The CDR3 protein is CASSLGTGYQETQYF. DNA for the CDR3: TGTGCCAGCAGCCTCGGGACAGGGTACCAAGAGACCCAGTACTTC.

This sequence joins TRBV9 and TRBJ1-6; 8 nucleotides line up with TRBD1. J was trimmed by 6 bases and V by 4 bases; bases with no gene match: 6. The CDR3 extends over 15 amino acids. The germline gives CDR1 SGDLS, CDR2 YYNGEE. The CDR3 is CASSPRTGSNSPLHF. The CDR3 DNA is TGTGCCAGCAGCCCCCGGACAGGGAGTAATTCACCCCTCCACTTT.

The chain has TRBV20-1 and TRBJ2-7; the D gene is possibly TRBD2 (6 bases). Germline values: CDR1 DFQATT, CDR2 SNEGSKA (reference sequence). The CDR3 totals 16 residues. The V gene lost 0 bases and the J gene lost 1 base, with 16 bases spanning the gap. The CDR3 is CSARDPRGSGSYEQYF. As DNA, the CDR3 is TGCAGTGCTAGAGATCCCCGGGGGAGCGGGTCCTACGAGCAGTACTTC.

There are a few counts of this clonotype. The CDR3: CASSFSLGGQGDSGANVLTF. The CDR3 DNA is TGTGCCAGCAGTTTCTCTCTTGGGGGACAGGGAGATTCTGGGGCCAACGTCCTGACTTTC. This rearrangement joins TRBV12-3 or TRBV12-4 to TRBJ2-6; TRBD1 matches 9 bases. V lost 3 bases to trimming and J lost 1 base; unmatched junction nucleotides: 13. The CDR3 length is 20 residues.

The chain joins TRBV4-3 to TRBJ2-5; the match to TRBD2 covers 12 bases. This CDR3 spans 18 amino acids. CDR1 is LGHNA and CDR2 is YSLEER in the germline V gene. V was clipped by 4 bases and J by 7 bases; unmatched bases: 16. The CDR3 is CASSPSYSSGRAPGTQYF. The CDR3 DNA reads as TGCGCCAGCAGCCCATCGTATTCTAGCGGGAGGGCCCCCGGGACCCAGTACTTC.

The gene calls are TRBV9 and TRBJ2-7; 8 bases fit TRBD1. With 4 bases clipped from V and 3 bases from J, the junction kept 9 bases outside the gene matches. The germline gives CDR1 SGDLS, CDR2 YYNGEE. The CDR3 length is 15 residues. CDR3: CASSPRTGQVYEQYF. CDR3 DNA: TGTGCCAGCAGCCCCCGGACAGGGCAAGTCTACGAGCAGTACTTC.

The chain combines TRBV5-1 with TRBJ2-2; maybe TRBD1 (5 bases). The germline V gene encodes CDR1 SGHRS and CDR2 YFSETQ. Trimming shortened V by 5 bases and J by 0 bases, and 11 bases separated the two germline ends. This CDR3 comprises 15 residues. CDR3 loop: CASRQTVANTGELFF. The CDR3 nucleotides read TGCGCCAGCAGACAGACAGTCGCGAACACCGGGGAGCTGTTTTTT. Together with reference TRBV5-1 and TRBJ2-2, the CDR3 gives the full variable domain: KAGVTQTPRYLIKTRGQQVTLSCSPISGHRSVSWYQQTPGQGLQFLFEYFSETQRNKGNFPGRFSGRQFSNSRSEMNVSTLELGDSALYLCASRQTVANTGELFFGEGSRLTVL.

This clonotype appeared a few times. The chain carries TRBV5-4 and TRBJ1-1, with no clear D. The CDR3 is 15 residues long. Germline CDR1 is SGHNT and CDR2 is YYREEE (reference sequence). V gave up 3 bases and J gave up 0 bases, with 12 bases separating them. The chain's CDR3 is CASSSLSGMNTEAFF. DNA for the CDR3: TGTGCCAGCAGCTCACTGAGTGGGATGAACACTGAAGCTTTCTTT.

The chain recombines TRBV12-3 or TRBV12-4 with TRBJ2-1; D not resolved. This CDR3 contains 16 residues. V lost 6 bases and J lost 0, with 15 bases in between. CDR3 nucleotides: TGTGCCAGCAGCAACCCGACTGATTTCTCCTACAATGAGCAGTTCTTC. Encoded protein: CASSNPTDFSYNEQFF.

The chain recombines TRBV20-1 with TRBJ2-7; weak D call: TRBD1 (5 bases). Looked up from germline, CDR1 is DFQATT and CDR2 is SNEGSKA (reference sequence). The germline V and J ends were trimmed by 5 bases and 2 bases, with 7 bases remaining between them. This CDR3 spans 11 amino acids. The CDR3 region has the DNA TGCAGTGCTCGACAGACCTACGAGCAGTACTTC. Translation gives CSARQTYEQYF.

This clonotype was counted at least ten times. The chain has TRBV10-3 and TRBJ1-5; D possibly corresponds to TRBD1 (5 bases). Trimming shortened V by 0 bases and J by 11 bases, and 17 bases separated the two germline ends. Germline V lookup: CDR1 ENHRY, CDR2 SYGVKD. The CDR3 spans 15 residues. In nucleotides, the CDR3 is TGTGCCATCAGTGAGTCGAGAGGTCGAGAAGGGGCCCAGCATTTT. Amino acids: CAISESRGREGAQHF.

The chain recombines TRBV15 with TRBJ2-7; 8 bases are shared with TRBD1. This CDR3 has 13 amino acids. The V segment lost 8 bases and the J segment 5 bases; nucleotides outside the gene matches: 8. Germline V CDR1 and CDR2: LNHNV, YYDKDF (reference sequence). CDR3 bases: TGTGCCACCGGAGAGACAGGGGTACACGAGCAGTACTTC. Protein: CATGETGVHEQYF.

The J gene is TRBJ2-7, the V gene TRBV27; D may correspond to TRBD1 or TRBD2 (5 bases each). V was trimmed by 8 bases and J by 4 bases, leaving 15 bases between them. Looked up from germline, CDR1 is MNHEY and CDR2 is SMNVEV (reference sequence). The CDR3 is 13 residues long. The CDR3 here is CASGAGTIYEQYF. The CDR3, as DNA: TGTGCCAGCGGGGCAGGGACGATATACGAGCAGTACTTC.

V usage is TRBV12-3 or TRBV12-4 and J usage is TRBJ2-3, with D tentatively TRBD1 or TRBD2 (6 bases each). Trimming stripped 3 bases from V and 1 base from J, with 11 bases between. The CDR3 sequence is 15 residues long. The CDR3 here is CASSLVGGRTDTQYF. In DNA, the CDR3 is TGTGCCAGCAGTTTGGTAGGGGGGCGCACAGATACGCAGTATTTT.

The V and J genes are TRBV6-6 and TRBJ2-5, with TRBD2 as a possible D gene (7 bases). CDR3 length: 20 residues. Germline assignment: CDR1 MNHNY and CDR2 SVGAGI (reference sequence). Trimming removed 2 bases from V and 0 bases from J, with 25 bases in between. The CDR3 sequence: CASSYLGPTGGGRDQETQYF. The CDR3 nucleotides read TGTGCCAGCAGTTACCTAGGCCCGACGGGGGGCGGCCGTGACCAAGAGACCCAGTACTTC.

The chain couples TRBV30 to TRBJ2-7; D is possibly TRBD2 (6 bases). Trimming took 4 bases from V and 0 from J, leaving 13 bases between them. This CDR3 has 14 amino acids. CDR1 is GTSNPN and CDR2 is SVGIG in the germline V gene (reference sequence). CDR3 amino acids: CAWNGGGVSYEQYF. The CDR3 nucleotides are TGTGCCTGGAACGGGGGTGGGGTCTCCTACGAGCAGTACTTC.